The following is a T cell receptor beta chain sequence with its context. Its antigen is currently unknown. Treatment reported: around 19 received Ad26.COV2.S at low or high dose, single or two shots; a few received placebo; per-sample allocation not given. The samples were gathered on day 63 after the first injection of vaccine or placebo. These data come from a study of Ad26.COV2.S vaccination and SARS-CoV-2 variants. Across the whole study: The COV1001 Ad26.COV2.S trial arm included the donor. Intramuscularly, Ad26.COV2.S was given either once or twice, 56 days apart.

Here immunoSEQ multiplex PCR was the method, and the copy in TCRdb shows in-frame clones only, minus some. The table has a few hundred thousand clones, about nine tenths seen once; the top ten hold more than 1.5%. Study results and limitations: Vaccine recipients and placebo recipients showed similar non-spike TCR breadth.

This CDR3 contains 16 residues. The V end was cut by 4 bases, the J end by 0 bases, with 13 bases between. CDR1 is MNHEY, CDR2 SVGAGI, per germline. This sample comprised peripheral blood, obtained in a trial of Ad26.COV2.S vaccine versus placebo. This chain uses TRBV6-5 with TRBJ2-1; the D gene is possibly TRBD1 (5 bases). The TCR sequence derives from a person aged 18-65 years who received the Ad26.COV2.S COVID-19 vaccine or a placebo. This chain's CDR3 is CASSFRQPSSYNEQFF. The CDR3 DNA reads TGTGCCAGCAGTTTCCGACAGCCGAGCTCCTACAATGAGCAGTTCTTC.